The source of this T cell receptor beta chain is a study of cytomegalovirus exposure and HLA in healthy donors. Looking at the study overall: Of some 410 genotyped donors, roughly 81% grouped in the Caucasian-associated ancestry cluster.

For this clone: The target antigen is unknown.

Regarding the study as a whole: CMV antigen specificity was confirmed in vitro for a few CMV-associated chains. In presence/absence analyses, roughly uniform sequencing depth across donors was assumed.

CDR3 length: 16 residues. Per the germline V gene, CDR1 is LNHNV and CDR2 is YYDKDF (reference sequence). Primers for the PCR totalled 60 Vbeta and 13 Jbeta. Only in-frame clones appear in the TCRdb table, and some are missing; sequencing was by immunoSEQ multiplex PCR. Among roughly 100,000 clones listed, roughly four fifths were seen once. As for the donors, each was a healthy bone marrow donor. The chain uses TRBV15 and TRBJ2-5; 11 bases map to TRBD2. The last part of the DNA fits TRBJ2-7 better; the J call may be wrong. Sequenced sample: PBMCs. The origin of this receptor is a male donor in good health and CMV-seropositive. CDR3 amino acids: CATSTGTSGGPYEQYF. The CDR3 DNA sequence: TGTGCCACCAGCACAGGGACTAGCGGAGGTCCCTACGAGCAGTACTTC.